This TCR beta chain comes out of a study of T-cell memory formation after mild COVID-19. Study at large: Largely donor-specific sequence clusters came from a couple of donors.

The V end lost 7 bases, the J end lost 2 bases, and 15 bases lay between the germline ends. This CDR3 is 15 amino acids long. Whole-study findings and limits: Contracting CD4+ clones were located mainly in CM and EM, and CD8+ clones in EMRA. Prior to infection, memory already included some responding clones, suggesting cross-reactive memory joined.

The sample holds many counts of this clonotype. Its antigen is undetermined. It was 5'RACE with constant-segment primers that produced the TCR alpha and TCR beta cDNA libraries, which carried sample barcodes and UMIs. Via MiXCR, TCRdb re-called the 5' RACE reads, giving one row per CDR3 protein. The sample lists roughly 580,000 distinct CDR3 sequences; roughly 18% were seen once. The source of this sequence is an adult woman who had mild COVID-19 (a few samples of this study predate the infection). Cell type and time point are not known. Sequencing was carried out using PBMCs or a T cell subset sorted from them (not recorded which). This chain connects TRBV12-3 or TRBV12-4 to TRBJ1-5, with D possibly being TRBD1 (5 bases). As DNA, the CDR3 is TGTGCCAGCACCCGAGGGGTAGCAGGCAATCAGCCCCAGCATTTT. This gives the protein CASTRGVAGNQPQHF.